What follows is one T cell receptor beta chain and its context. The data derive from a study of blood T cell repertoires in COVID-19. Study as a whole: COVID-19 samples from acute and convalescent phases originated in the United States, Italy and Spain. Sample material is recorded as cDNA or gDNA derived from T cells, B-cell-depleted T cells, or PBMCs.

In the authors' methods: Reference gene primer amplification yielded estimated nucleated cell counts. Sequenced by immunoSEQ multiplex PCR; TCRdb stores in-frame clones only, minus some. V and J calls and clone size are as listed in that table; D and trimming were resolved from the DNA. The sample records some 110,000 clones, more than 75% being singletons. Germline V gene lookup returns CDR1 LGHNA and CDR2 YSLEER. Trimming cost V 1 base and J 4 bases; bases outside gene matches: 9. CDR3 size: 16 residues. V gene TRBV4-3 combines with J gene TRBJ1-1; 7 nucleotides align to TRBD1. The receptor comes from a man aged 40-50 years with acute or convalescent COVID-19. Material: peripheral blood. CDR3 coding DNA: TGCGCCAGCAGCCAAGGGCTAAGGGACAGATTCACTGAAGCTTTCTTT. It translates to CASSQGLRDRFTEAFF.